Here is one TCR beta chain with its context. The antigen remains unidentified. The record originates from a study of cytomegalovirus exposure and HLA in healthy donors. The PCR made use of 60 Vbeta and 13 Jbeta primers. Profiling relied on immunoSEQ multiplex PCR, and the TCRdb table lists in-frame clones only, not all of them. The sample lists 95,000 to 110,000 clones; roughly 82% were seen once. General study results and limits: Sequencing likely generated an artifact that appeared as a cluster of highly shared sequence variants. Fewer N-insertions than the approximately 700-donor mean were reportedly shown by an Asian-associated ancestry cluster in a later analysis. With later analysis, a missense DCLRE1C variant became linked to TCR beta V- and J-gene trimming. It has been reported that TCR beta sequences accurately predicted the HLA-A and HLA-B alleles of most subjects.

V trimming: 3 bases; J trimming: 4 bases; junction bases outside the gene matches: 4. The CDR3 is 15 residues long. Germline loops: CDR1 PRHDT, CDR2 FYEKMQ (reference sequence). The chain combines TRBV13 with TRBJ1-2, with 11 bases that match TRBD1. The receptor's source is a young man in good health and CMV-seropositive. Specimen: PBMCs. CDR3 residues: CASSFPGQGGYGYTF. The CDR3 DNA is TGTGCCAGCAGCTTCCCGGGACAGGGGGGCTATGGCTACACCTTC. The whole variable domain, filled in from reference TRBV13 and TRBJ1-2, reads AAGVIQSPRHLIKEKRETATLKCYPIPRHDTVYWYQQGPGQDPQFLISFYEKMQSDKGSIPDRFSAQQFSDYHSELNMSSLELGDSALYFCASSFPGQGGYGYTFGSGTRLTVV.